Below, 21 T cell receptor beta chains from the same sample are listed, as sequenced in a study of response to subunit inactivated influenza vaccine. MiXCR was run by TCRdb on the RT-PCR reads, yielding one entry per CDR3 protein. The table lists some 540,000 distinct CDR3 sequences, less than 25% of them singletons. These data are also associated with another study on T cells expressing NK-cell markers. Per that study: UMI-tagged 5'RACE template switching yielded the TCR beta cDNA.

This specimen consisted of CD4+ T cells sorted from PBMCs, obtained 11 to 12 days after vaccination. Receptor source: a man between 45 and 60 years old who received an inactivated influenza vaccine.

This clonotype was seen a handful of times. V is TRBV28 and J is TRBJ2-7; unclear D gene. With 8 bases removed from V and 2 bases from J, the gap between germline ends came to 4 bases. Germline values: CDR1 MDHEN, CDR2 SYDVKM. The CDR3 covers 10 residues. CDR3 amino acids: CASGPYEQYF. DNA for the CDR3: TGTGCCAGCGGACCCTACGAGCAGTACTTC.

The rearrangement joins TRBV19 to TRBJ2-7; 8 nucleotides line up with TRBD2. This CDR3 comprises 15 residues. Unmatched junction bases numbered 9, after V lost 3 bases and J lost 5 bases. Germline-derived CDR1 and CDR2 are LNHDA and SQIVND (reference sequence). In nucleotides, the CDR3 is TGTGCCAGTAGTATTGGACTAGCTGCTAGGAACGAGCAGTACTTC. As protein: CASSIGLAARNEQYF.

A note on this clonotype: Lacking the conserved final phenylalanine or tryptophan, this CDR3 likely reflects a read error. The chain has TRBV29-1 and TRBJ1-3; D is uncertain. V was pared by 3 bases and J by 4 bases, with 13 bases between. CDR1 SQVTM and CDR2 ANQGSEA come from the germline V gene. CDR3 length: 14 residues. As DNA, the CDR3 is TGCAGCGTTGACAGGAGGCTCGGAGGAAACACCATATATCTT. The encoded protein is CSVDRRLGGNTIYL.

The chain combines TRBV20-1 with TRBJ1-2; 8 nucleotides match TRBD1. This CDR3 contains 11 residues. The trim removed 7 bases at V and 8 bases at J, leaving 6 bases unmatched. The germline CDR1 and CDR2 sequences are DFQATT and SNEGSKA (reference sequence). The CDR3 nucleotides read TGCAGTGTACAGGGGGTGGGCGGCTACACCTTC. This translates into CSVQGVGGYTF.

This clonotype was seen a handful of times. The chain combines TRBV7-6 with TRBJ2-5; D possibly corresponds to TRBD2 (5 bases). CDR3 length: 13 amino acids. Trimming stripped 4 bases from V and 5 bases from J, with 11 bases between. The germline CDR1 and CDR2 sequences are SGHVS and FNYEAQ. CDR3 protein: CASSYSGWETQYF. The CDR3 DNA reads TGTGCCAGCAGCTATTCGGGATGGGAGACCCAGTACTTC.

This clonotype came up a few times. The rearrangement joins TRBV20-1 to TRBJ2-1; unclear D gene. The CDR3 consists of 11 residues. Germline V gene sequence: CDR1 DFQATT, CDR2 SNEGSKA (reference sequence). Trimming removed 3 bases at V and 8 bases at J, with 8 bases between. The CDR3 bases are TGCAGTGCTAGGCTTTTGGATGAGCAGTTCTTC. As protein: CSARLLDEQFF.

The chain links TRBV12-3 or TRBV12-4 to TRBJ1-2; D may be TRBD1 (6 bases). V shed 2 bases and J shed 0 bases, with 13 bases lying between them. The CDR3 loop spans 16 amino acids. CDR3 nucleotide sequence: TGTGCCAGCAGTTTAAGTAACAGGGCGACTAACTATGGCTACACCTTC. The encoded protein is CASSLSNRATNYGYTF.

V is TRBV28 and J is TRBJ2-3; no firm D call. Germline CDR1 is MDHEN and CDR2 is SYDVKM. V lost 5 bases to trimming and J lost 3 bases, with 18 bases between them. This CDR3 has 16 residues. The chain's CDR3 is CASSLGRTPSTDTQYF. For the CDR3, the DNA is TGTGCCAGCAGTCTTGGACGGACGCCCAGTACAGATACGCAGTATTTT. The full variable domain, in which reference TRBV28 and TRBJ2-3 provide the parts outside the CDR3, is DVKVTQSSRYLVKRTGEKVFLECVQDMDHENMFWYRQDPGLGLRLIYFSYDVKMKEKGDIPEGYSVSREKKERFSLILESASTNQTSMYLCASSLGRTPSTDTQYFGPGTRLTVL.

This clonotype appeared many times. The J gene is TRBJ1-1, the V gene TRBV20-1, with a weak D call TRBD1 (5 bases). CDR1 is DFQATT and CDR2 is SNEGSKA in the germline V gene (reference sequence). The CDR3 contains 13 residues. Trimming pared 6 bases from V and 5 bases from J, leaving 16 bases between. The CDR3 here is CSATPGRWTEAFF. The CDR3 coding sequence is TGCAGTGCGACTCCGGGACGATGGACTGAAGCTTTCTTT.

In this sample, this clonotype turned up many times. The J gene is TRBJ2-1, the V gene TRBV5-1, with D possibly TRBD2 on 5 matching bases. The length of the CDR3 is 16 residues. Trimming stripped 1 base from V and 0 bases from J, with 11 bases between. Germline V CDR1 and CDR2: SGHRS, YFSETQ. For the CDR3, the DNA is TGCGCCAGCAGCTTGAATGTGGGGAGCTCCTACAATGAGCAGTTCTTC. Translated: CASSLNVGSSYNEQFF. The full variable domain, with the rest looked up from reference TRBV5-1 and TRBJ2-1, is KAGVTQTPRYLIKTRGQQVTLSCSPISGHRSVSWYQQTPGQGLQFLFEYFSETQRNKGNFPGRFSGRQFSNSRSEMNVSTLELGDSALYLCASSLNVGSSYNEQFFGPGTRLTVL.

V and J are TRBV25-1 and TRBJ2-4; 7 positions match TRBD1. Unmatched junction bases numbered 3, after V lost 6 bases and J lost 1 base. The CDR3 runs 14 residues. Germline CDR1 and CDR2: MGHDK and SYGVNS. The CDR3 sequence is CASRQGMAKNIQYF. The CDR3 bases are TGTGCCAGCAGACAGGGGATGGCCAAAAACATTCAGTACTTC.

The J gene is TRBJ2-3, the V gene TRBV3-1; TRBD2 matches at 13 bases. Germline CDR1 reads LGHDT; CDR2 reads YNNKEL (reference sequence). V lost 1 base, J lost 5 bases, and 3 bases stayed unmatched. This CDR3 is 16 amino acids long. In DNA form, the CDR3 reads TGTGCCAGCAGCCAAGGACTAGCGGGGGGTATAGATACGCAGTATTTT. Amino acid sequence: CASSQGLAGGIDTQYF.

There are a few counts of this clonotype. The chain has TRBV5-1 and TRBJ2-2, with D unclear. Germline V lookup: CDR1 SGHRS, CDR2 YFSETQ. The CDR3 is made up of 15 amino acids. V lost 0 bases and J 4 bases, leaving 10 bases between the germline ends. The CDR3 sequence: CASSLAPSGTGELFF. As DNA, the CDR3 is TGCGCCAGCAGCTTGGCCCCTTCGGGCACCGGGGAGCTGTTTTTT.

This clonotype has a handful of counts. The V call is TRBV4-3, the J call TRBJ2-1, with TRBD1 identical over 7 bases. Trimming at V came to 1 base and at J to 12 bases, leaving 18 bases not matched to a gene. This CDR3 comprises 17 residues. Germline assignment: CDR1 LGHNA and CDR2 YSLEER. The DNA of the CDR3 is TGCGCCAGCAGCCAAGGGTTTACAGGGGCGCAAGGATCGGGGCAGTTCTTC. The encoded protein is CASSQGFTGAQGSGQFF.

This clonotype has more than one count but fewer than ten. The chain uses TRBV7-2 and TRBJ1-1, with D possibly being TRBD1 (5 bases). The CDR3 is made up of 15 amino acids. Germline values: CDR1 SGHTA, CDR2 FQGNSA. V lost 5 bases and J 5 bases, leaving 18 bases between the germline ends. In DNA form, the CDR3 reads TGTGCCAGCAGCCTTTCCCCGGCAGGGCGGACTGAAGCTTTCTTT. This translates into CASSLSPAGRTEAFF.

This clonotype was counted only a few times. Here the CDR3 reads CASSYGSFGLSAYYEQYF. The CDR3 bases are TGTGCCAGCAGTTACGGTTCCTTCGGACTTTCTGCGTACTACGAGCAGTACTTC. The gene calls are TRBV6-5 and TRBJ2-7, with D perhaps TRBD2 (5 bases). Germline CDR1 and CDR2: MNHEY and SVGAGI. There are 18 residues in the CDR3. V shed 2 bases and J shed 3 bases, with 23 bases lying between them.

This clonotype has a handful of counts. V usage is TRBV6-2 or TRBV6-3 and J usage is TRBJ1-1; D gene ambiguous. The CDR3 extends over 12 amino acids. Germline assignment: CDR1 MNHEY and CDR2 SVGEGT. V lost 2 bases, J lost 10 bases, and 11 bases lay in between. The CDR3 sequence is CASSYGQVGAFF. The CDR3 nucleotides read TGTGCCAGCAGTTACGGTCAGGTTGGAGCTTTCTTT.

In its sample, this clonotype was seen a few times. The CDR3 reads CASSQGDRAKSEAFF. Here the CDR3 DNA reads TGCGCCAGCAGCCAAGGAGACAGGGCAAAATCTGAAGCTTTCTTT. The chain uses TRBV4-1 and TRBJ1-1, with TRBD1 identical over 7 bases. The CDR3 runs to 15 residues. Trimming took 1 base from V and 6 from J; bases not matched to a gene: 8. Per germline, CDR1 MGHRA and CDR2 YSYEKL.

The table lists this clonotype with many counts. V is TRBV28 and J is TRBJ2-2, with TRBD2 as a possible D gene (6 bases). The germline gives CDR1 MDHEN, CDR2 SYDVKM. Trimming took 4 bases from V and 2 from J, leaving 8 bases between them. The CDR3 covers 14 residues. The CDR3 spells CASSSGLNTGELFF. The CDR3 DNA reads TGTGCCAGCAGTTCGGGACTCAACACCGGGGAGCTGTTTTTT.

J is TRBJ2-3 and V is TRBV2; either TRBD1 or TRBD2 may fit D (5 bases each). Trimming cost V 7 bases and J 6 bases, with 17 bases left between them. The germline gives CDR1 SNHLY, CDR2 FYNNEI. This CDR3 has 14 residues. The CDR3, as DNA: TGTGCCAGCAATTATATAGGGACCGCCGATACGCAGTATTTT. This gives the protein CASNYIGTADTQYF.

The chain employs TRBV20-1 and TRBJ2-1; 7 bases fit TRBD1. The junction had 8 bases not matched to a gene; V was cut back by 4 bases and J by 8 bases. The CDR3 runs 13 residues. Per germline, CDR1 DFQATT and CDR2 SNEGSKA (reference sequence). In DNA form, the CDR3 reads TGCAGTGCTACCTGGACAGGAGGCTATGAGCAGTTCTTC. This translates into CSATWTGGYEQFF.